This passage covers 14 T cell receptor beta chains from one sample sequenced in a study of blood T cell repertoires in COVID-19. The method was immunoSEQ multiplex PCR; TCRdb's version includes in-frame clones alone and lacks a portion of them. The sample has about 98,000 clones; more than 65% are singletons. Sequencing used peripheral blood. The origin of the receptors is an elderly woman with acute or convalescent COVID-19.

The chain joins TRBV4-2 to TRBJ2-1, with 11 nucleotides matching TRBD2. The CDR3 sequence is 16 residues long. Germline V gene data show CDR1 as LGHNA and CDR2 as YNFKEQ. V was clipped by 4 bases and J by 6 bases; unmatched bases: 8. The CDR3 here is CASSPVALAGGNEQFF. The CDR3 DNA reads TGTGCCAGCAGCCCCGTTGCGCTAGCGGGGGGCAATGAGCAGTTCTTC.

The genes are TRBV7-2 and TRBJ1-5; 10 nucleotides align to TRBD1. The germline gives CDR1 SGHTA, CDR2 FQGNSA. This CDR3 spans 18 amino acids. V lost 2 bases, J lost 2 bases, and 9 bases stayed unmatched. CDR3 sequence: CASSLSGQGSRGNQPQHF. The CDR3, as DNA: TGTGCCAGCAGCTTATCGGGACAGGGGAGTAGGGGCAATCAGCCCCAGCATTTT.

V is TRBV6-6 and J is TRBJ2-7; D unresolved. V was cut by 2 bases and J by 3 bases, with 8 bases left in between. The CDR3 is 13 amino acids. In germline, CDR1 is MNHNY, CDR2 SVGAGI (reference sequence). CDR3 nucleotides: TGTGCCAGCAGTTACGGTCGCGGCTACGAGCAGTACGTC. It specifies CASSYGRGYEQYV.

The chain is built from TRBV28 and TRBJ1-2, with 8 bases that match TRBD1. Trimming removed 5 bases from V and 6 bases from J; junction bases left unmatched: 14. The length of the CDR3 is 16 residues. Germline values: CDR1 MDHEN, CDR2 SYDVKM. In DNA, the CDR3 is TGTGCCAGCAGTACAAGGGGTGGGCAGGGGGCGCATGGCTACACCTTC. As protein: CASSTRGGQGAHGYTF.

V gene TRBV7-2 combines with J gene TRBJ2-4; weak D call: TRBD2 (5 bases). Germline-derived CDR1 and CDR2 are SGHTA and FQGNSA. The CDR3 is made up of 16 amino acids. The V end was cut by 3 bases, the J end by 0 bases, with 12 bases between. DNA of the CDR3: TGTGCCAGCAGCTTTCTAGGGAGCCTAGCCAAAAACATTCAGTACTTC. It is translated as CASSFLGSLAKNIQYF.

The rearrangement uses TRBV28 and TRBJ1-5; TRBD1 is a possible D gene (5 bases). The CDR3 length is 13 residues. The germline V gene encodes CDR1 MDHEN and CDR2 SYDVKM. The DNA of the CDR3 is TGTGCTACGAGGACCATCGGGGGTCAGCCCCAGCATTTT. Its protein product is CATRTIGGQPQHF.

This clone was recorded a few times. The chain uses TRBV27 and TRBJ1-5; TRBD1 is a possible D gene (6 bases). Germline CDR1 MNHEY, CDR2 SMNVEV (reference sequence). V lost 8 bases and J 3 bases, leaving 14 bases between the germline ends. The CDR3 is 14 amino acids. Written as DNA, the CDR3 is TGTGCCAGCCGCGGACAGAGCCACAATCAGCCCCAGCATTTT. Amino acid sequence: CASRGQSHNQPQHF.

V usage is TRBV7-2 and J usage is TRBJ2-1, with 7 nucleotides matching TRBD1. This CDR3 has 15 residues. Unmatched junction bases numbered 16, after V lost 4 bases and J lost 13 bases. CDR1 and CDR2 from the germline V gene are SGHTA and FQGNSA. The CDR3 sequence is CASSYIDRVGPTQFF. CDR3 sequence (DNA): TGTGCCAGCAGCTACATTGACAGGGTGGGCCCCACACAGTTCTTC.

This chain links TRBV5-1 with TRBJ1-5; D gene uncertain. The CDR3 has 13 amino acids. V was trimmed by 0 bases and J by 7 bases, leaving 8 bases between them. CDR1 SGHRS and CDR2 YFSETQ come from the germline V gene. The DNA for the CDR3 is TGCGCCAGCAGCTTGGACGGCGGGCAGCCCCAGCATTTT. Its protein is CASSLDGGQPQHF.

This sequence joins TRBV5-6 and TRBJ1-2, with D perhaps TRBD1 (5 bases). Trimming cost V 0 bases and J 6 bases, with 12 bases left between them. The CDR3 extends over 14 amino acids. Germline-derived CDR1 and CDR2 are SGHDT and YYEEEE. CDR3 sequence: CASSLGYGGNGYTF. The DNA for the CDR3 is TGTGCCAGCAGCTTGGGCTACGGGGGGAATGGCTACACCTTC.

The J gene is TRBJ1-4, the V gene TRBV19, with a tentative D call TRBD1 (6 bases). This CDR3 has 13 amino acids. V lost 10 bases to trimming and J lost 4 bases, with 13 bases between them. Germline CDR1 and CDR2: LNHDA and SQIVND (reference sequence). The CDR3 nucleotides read TGTGCCACTTGGGACACACTTAATGAAAAACTGTTTTTT. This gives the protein CATWDTLNEKLFF.

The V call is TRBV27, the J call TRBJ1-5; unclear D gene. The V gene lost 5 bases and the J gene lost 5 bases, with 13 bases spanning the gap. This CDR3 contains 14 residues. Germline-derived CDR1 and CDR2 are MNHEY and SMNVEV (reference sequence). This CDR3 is CASSPSKADQPQHF. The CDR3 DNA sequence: TGTGCCAGCAGTCCCTCCAAAGCCGATCAGCCCCAGCATTTT.

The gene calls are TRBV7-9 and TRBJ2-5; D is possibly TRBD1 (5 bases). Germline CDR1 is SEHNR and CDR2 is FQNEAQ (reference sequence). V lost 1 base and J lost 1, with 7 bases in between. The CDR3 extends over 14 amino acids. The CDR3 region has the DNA TGTGCCAGCAGCTTAGTACAGGCCCAAGAGACCCAGTACTTC. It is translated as CASSLVQAQETQYF.

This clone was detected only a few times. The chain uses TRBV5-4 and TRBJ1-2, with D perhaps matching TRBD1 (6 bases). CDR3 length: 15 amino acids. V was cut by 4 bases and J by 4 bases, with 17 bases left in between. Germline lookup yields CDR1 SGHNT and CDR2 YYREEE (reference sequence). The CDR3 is CASSPSGGQTYGYTF. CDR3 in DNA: TGTGCCAGCAGCCCATCTGGCGGACAGACCTATGGCTACACCTTC.